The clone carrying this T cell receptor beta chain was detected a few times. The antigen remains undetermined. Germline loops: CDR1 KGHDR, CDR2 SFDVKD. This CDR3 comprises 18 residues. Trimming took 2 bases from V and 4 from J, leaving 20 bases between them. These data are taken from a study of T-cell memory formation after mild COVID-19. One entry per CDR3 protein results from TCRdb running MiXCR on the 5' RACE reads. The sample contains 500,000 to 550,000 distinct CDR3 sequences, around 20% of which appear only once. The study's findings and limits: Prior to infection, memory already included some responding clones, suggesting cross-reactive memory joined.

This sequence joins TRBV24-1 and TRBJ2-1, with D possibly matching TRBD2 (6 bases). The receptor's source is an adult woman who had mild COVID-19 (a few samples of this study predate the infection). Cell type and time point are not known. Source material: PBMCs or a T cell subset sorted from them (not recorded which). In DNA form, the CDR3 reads TGTGCCACCAGTGATTCGTCCCGGGGTAGCGGACCTTACAATGAGCAGTTCTTC. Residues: CATSDSSRGSGPYNEQFF.